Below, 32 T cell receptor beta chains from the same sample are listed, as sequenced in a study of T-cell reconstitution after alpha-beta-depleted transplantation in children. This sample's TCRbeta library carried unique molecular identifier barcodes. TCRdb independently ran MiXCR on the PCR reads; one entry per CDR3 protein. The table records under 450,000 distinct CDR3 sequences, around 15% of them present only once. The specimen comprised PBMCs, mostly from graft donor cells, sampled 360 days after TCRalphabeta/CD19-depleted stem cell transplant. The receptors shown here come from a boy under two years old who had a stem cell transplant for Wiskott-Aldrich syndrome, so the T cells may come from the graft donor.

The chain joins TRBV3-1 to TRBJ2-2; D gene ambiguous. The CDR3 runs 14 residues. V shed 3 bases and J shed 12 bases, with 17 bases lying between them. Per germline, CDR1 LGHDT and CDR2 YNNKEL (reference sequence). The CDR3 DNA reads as TGTGCCAGCAGCCATTTTGATTTGGGTCCCAAGCTGTTTTTT. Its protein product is CASSHFDLGPKLFF.

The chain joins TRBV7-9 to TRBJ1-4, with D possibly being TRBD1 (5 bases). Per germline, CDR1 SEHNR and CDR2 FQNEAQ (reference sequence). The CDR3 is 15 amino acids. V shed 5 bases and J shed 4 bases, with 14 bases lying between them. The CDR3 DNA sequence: TGTGCCAGCAGCCCCCCGCGGAGGGGTAATGAAAAACTGTTTTTT. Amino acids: CASSPPRRGNEKLFF.

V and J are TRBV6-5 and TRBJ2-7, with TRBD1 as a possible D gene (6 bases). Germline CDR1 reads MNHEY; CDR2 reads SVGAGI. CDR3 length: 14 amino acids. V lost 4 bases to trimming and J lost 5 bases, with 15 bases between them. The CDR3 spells CASSSRDTWNEQYF. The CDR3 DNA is TGTGCCAGCAGTTCCCGGGACACGTGGAACGAGCAGTACTTC.

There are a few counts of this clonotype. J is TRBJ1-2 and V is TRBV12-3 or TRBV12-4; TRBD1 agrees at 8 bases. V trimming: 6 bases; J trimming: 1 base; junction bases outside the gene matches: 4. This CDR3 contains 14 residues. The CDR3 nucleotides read TGTGCCAGCAGCCCAGGGGGCAATAACTATGGCTACACCTTC. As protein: CASSPGGNNYGYTF.

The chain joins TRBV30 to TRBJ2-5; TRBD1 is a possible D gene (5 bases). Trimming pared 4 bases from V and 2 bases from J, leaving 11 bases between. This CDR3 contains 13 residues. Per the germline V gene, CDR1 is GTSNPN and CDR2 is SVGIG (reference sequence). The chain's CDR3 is CAWTRQPQETQYF. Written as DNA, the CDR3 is TGTGCCTGGACTCGACAGCCACAAGAGACCCAGTACTTC.

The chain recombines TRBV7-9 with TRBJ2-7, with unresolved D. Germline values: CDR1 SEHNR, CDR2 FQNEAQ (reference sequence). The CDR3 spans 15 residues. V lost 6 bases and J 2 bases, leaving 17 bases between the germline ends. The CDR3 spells CASSTQRALPYEQYF. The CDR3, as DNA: TGTGCCAGCAGTACTCAAAGGGCCTTACCCTACGAGCAGTACTTC. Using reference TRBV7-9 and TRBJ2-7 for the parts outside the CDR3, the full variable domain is DTGVSQNPRHKITKRGQNVTFRCDPISEHNRLYWYRQTLGQGPEFLTYFQNEAQLEKSRLLSDRFSAERPKGSFSTLEIQRTEQGDSAMYLCASSTQRALPYEQYFGPGTRLTVT.

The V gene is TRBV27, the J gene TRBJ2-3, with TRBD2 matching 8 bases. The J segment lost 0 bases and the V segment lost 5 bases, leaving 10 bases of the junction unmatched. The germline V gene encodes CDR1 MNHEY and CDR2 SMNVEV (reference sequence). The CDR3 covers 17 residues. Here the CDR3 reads CASSPLSKRGSTDTQYF. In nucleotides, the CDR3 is TGTGCCAGCAGTCCCCTTTCCAAGCGGGGGAGCACAGATACGCAGTATTTT.

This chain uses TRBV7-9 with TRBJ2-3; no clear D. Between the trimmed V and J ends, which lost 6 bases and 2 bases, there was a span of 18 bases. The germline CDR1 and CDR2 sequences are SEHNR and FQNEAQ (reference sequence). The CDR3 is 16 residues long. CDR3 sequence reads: CASSSQPRSLTDTQYF. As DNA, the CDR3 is TGTGCCAGCAGTTCCCAGCCGAGGAGTCTCACAGATACGCAGTATTTT.

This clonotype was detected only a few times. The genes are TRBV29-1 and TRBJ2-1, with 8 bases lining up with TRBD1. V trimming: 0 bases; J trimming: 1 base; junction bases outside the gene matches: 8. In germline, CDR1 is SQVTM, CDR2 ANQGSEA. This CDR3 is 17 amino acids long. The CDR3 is CSVEDPLTGVSYNEQFF. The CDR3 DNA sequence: TGCAGCGTTGAAGATCCTTTGACAGGGGTGTCCTACAATGAGCAGTTCTTC.

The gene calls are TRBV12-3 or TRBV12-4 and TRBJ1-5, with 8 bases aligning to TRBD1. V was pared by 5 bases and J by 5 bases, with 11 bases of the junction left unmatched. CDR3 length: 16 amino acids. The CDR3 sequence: CASSPPNRQGYQPQHF. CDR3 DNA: TGTGCCAGCAGTCCCCCCAACCGACAGGGGTATCAGCCCCAGCATTTT.

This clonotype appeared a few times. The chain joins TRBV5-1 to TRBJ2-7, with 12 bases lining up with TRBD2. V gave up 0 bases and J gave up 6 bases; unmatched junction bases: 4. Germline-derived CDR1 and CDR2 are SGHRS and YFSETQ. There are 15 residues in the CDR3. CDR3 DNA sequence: TGCGCCAGCAGCTTGGGGCTAGCGGGGGGGCTCGAGCAGTACTTC. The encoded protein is CASSLGLAGGLEQYF.

Here the CDR3 reads CASSPSGDYYGYTF. The CDR3 coding sequence is TGTGCCAGCTCACCATCCGGGGACTACTATGGCTACACCTTC. This sequence joins TRBV18 and TRBJ1-2, with D possibly being TRBD1 (5 bases). CDR3 length: 14 residues. Looked up from germline, CDR1 is KGHSH and CDR2 is LQKENI. V lost 2 bases and J lost 3, with 10 bases in between.

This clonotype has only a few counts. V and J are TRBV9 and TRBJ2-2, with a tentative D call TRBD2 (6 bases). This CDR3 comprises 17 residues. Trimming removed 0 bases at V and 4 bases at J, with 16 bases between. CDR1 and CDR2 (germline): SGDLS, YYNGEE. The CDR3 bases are TGTGCCAGCAGCGTAGCTTTTCCTCGGGGAGGCACCGGGGAGCTGTTTTTT. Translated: CASSVAFPRGGTGELFF.

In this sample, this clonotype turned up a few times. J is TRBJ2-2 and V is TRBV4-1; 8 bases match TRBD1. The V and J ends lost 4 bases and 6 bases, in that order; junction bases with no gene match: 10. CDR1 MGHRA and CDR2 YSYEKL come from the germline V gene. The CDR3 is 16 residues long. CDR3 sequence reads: CASSREDRVSAGELFF. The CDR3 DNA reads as TGCGCCAGCAGCCGAGAGGACAGGGTCTCTGCCGGGGAGCTGTTTTTT.

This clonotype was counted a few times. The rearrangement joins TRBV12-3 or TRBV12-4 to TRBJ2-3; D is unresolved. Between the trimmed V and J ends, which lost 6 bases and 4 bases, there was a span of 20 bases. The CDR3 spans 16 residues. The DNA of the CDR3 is TGTGCCAGCAGGCCTTTAGCCCCTTCAGCCCCAGATACGCAGTATTTT. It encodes CASRPLAPSAPDTQYF.

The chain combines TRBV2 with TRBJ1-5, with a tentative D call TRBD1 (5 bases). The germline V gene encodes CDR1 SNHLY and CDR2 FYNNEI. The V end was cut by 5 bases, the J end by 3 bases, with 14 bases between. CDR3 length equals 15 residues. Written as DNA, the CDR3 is TGTGCCAGCAGTTTGGAAGGGGTCACCAATCAGCCCCAGCATTTT. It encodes CASSLEGVTNQPQHF.

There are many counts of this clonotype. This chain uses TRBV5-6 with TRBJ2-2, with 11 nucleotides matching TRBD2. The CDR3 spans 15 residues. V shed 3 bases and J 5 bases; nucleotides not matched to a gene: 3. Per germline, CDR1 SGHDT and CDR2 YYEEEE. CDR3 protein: CASSSGLAETGELFF. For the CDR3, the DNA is TGTGCCAGCAGCTCGGGACTAGCGGAGACCGGGGAGCTGTTTTTT.

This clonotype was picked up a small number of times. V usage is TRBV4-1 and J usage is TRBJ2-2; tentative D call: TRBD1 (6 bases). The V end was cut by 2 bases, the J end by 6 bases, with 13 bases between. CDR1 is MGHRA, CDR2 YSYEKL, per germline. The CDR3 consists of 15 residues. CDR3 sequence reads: CASSQKGGRAGELFF. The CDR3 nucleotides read TGCGCCAGCAGCCAAAAAGGGGGTAGGGCCGGGGAGCTGTTTTTT.

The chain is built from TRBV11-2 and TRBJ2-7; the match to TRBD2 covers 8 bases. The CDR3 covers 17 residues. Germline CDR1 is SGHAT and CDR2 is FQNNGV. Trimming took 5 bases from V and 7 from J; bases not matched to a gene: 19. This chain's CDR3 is CASSLRPIAGMPGEQYF. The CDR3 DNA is TGTGCCAGCAGCCTTAGACCGATAGCGGGGATGCCGGGAGAGCAGTACTTC.

CDR3 protein: CASSLVTSGIKETQYF. The CDR3 DNA is TGTGCCAGCAGCTTAGTGACTAGCGGGATCAAAGAGACCCAGTACTTC. This chain connects TRBV7-9 to TRBJ2-5; the match to TRBD2 covers 11 bases. Per the germline V gene, CDR1 is SEHNR and CDR2 is FQNEAQ (reference sequence). With V trimmed by 1 base and J by 3 bases, 4 bases remained unmatched. The CDR3 sequence is 16 residues long.

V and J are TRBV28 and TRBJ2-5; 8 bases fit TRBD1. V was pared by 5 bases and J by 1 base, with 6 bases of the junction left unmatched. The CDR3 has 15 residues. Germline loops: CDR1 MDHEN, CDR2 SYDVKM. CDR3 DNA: TGTGCCAGCAGTCGCGTTGGACAGGGCCAAGAGACCCAGTACTTC. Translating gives CASSRVGQGQETQYF.

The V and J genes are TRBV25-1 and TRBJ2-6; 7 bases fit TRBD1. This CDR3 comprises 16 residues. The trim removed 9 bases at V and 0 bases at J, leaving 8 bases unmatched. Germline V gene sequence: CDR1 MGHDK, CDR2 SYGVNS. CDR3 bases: TGTGCCAGTCCACAGGGGCCTCGCTCTGGGGCCAACGTCCTGACTTTC. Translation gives CASPQGPRSGANVLTF.

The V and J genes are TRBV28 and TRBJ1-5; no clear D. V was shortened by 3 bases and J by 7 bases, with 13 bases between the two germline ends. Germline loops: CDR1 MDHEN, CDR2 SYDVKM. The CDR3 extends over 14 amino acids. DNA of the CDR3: TGTGCCAGCAGTTTTTTTGGGGAATCGCAGCCCCAGCATTTT. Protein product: CASSFFGESQPQHF.

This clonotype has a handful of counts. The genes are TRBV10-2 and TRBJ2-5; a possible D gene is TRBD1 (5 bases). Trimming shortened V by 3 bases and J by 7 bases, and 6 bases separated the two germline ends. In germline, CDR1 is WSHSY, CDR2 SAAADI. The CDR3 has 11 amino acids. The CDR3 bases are TGCGCCAGCAGTGAAAGGGGGACCCAGTACTTC. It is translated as CASSERGTQYF.

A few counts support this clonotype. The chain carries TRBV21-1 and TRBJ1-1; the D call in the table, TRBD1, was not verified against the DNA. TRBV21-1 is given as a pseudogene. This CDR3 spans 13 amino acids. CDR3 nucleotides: TGTGCCAGCAGCATGGGGGGCAAGACTGAAGCTTTCTTT. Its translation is CASSMGGKTEAFF.

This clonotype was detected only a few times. Here the CDR3 reads CASSLGPRSYNEQFF. CDR3 DNA: TGTGCCAGCAGTTTAGGACCGCGTTCCTACAATGAGCAGTTCTTC. The chain carries TRBV12-3 or TRBV12-4 and TRBJ2-1; D unresolved. V lost 1 base to trimming and J lost 1 base, with 8 bases between them. The CDR3 runs 15 residues.

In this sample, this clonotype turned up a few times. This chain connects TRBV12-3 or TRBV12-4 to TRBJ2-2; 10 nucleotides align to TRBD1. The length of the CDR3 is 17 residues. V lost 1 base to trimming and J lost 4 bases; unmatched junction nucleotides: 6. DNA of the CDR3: TGTGCCAGCAGTTTAGAGCTGGGACAGGGGAGCACCGGGGAGCTGTTTTTT. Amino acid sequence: CASSLELGQGSTGELFF.

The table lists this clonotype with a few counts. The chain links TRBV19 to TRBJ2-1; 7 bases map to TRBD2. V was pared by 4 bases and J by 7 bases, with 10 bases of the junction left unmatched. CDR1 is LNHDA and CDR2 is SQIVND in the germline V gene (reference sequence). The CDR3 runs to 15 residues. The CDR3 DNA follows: TGTGCCAGTAGTAAGTCCGGCGGGAGAGGGAATGAGCAGTTCTTC. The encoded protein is CASSKSGGRGNEQFF.

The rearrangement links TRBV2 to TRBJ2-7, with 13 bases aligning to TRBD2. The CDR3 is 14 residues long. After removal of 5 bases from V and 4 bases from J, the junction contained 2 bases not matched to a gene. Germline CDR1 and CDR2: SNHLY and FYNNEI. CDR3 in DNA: TGTGCCAGCAGTACGACTAGCGGGGGGTACGAGCAGTACTTC. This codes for CASSTTSGGYEQYF.

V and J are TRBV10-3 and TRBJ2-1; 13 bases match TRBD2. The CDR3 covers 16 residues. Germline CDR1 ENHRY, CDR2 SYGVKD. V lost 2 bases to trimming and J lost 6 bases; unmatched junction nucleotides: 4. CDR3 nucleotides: TGTGCCATCAGTGAGAGACTAGCGGGGGGCCGCAATGAGCAGTTCTTC. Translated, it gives CAISERLAGGRNEQFF.

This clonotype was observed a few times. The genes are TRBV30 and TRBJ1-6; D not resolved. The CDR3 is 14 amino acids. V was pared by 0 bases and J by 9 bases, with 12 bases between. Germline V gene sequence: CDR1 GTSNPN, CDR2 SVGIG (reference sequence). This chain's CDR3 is CAWSVPVGSSPLHF. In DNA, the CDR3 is TGTGCCTGGAGTGTACCGGTCGGAAGTTCACCCCTCCACTTT. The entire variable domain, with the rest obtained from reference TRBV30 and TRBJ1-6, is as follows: SQTIHQWPATLVQPVGSPLSLECTVEGTSNPNLYWYRQAAGRGLQLLFYSVGIGQISSEVPQNLSASRPQDRQFILSSKKLLLSDSGFYLCAWSVPVGSSPLHFGNGTRLTVT.

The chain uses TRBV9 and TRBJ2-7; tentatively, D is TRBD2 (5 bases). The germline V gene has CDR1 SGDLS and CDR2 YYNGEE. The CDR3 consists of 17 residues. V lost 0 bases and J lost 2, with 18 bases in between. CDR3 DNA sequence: TGTGCCAGCAGCGTAGAGGCCCTCCGGGGTGGGCCCTACGAGCAGTACTTC. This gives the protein CASSVEALRGGPYEQYF.